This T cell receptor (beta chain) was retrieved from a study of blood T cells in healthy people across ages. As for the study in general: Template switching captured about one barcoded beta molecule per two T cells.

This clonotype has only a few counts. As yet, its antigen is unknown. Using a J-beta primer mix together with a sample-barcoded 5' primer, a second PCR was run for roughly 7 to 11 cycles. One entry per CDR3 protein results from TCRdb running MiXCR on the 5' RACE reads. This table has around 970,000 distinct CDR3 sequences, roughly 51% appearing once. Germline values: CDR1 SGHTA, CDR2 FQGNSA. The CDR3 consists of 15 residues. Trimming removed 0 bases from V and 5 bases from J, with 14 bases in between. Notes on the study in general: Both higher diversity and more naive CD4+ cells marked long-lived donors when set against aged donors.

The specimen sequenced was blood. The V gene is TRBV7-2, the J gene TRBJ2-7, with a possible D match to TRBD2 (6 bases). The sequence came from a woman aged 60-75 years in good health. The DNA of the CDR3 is TGTGCCAGCAGCTTAGCTTTCGGGAGCGAAAACGAGCAGTACTTC. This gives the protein CASSLAFGSENEQYF.